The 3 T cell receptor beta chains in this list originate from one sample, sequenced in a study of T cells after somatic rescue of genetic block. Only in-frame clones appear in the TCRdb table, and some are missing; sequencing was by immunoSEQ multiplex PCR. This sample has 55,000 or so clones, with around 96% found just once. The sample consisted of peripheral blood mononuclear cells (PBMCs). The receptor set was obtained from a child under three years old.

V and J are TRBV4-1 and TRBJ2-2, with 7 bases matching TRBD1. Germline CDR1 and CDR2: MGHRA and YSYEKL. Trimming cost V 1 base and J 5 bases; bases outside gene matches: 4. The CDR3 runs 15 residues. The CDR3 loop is CASSQGTGVTGELFF. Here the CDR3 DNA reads TGCGCCAGCAGCCAAGGTACAGGGGTTACCGGGGAGCTGTTTTTT.

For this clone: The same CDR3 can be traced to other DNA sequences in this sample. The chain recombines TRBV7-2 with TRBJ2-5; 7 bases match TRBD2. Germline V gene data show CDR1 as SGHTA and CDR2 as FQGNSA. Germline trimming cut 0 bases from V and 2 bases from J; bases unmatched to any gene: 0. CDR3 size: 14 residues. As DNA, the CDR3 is TGTGCCAGCAGCTTAGCGGGAGGGCAAGAGACCCAGTACTTC. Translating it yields CASSLAGGQETQYF.

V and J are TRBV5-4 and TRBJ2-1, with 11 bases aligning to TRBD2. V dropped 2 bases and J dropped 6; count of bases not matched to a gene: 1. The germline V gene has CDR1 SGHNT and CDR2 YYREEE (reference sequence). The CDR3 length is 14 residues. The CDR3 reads CASSLLAGANEQFF. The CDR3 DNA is TGTGCCAGCAGCTTACTAGCGGGAGCCAATGAGCAGTTCTTC.